This entry lists 25 T cell receptor beta chains sequenced from one sample in a study of T cell repertoires in cytomegalovirus infection. TCRdb used MiXCR to reprocess the reads, holding one entry per CDR3 protein. This sample has about 190,000 distinct CDR3 sequences; 28% occur once, and the top ten carry under 35%. The sequenced material came from PBMCs. These TCRs come from a human donor in good health (CMV status not recorded). Some clones in this sample may be carry-over from other donors' samples.

V gene TRBV14 combines with J gene TRBJ1-1, with D maybe TRBD1 (6 bases). This CDR3 has 15 amino acids. The germline gives CDR1 SGHDN, CDR2 FVKESK. V was clipped by 1 base and J by 1 base, with 10 bases between them. The CDR3 sequence is CASSQVRTENTEAFF. For the CDR3, the DNA is TGTGCCAGCAGCCAAGTCAGGACAGAGAACACTGAAGCTTTCTTT. The full variable domain, rest sourced from reference TRBV14 and TRBJ1-1, is EAGVTQFPSHSVIEKGQTVTLRCDPISGHDNLYWYRRVMGKEIKFLLHFVKESKQDESGMPNNRFLAERTGGTYSTLKVQPAELEDSGVYFCASSQVRTENTEAFFGQGTRLTVV.

The chain carries TRBV4-3 and TRBJ2-1; maybe TRBD1 (6 bases). The CDR3 has 14 residues. CDR1 and CDR2 from the germline V gene are LGHNA and YSLEER. V dropped 0 bases and J dropped 11 bases, with 14 bases sitting between them. In nucleotides, the CDR3 is TGCGCCAGCAGCCAAGATACAGCCCAGGGGAAGCAGTTCTTC. Protein: CASSQDTAQGKQFF.

J is TRBJ2-5 and V is TRBV6-1, with 10 nucleotides matching TRBD1. The CDR3 loop spans 16 amino acids. The junction had 12 bases not matched to a gene; V was cut back by 7 bases and J by 4 bases. CDR1 is MNHNS, CDR2 SASEGT, per germline. The CDR3 here is CASTRFIGQGGETQYF. CDR3 coding DNA: TGTGCCAGCACCAGATTCATTGGACAGGGGGGAGAGACCCAGTACTTC.

This chain connects TRBV5-1 to TRBJ2-1; possibly TRBD2 for D (5 bases). Germline V gene lookup returns CDR1 SGHRS and CDR2 YFSETQ. Trimming removed 4 bases from V and 7 bases from J, with 15 bases in between. The CDR3 loop spans 14 amino acids. The CDR3 coding sequence is TGCGCCAGCAGCCCACTGGGAAGGGAGAATGAGCAGTTCTTC. Translating it yields CASSPLGRENEQFF. Based on the CDR3 plus reference TRBV5-1 and TRBJ2-1, the full variable domain is KAGVTQTPRYLIKTRGQQVTLSCSPISGHRSVSWYQQTPGQGLQFLFEYFSETQRNKGNFPGRFSGRQFSNSRSEMNVSTLELGDSALYLCASSPLGRENEQFFGPGTRLTVL.

In this sample, this clonotype turned up a few times. V and J are TRBV12-3 or TRBV12-4 and TRBJ2-7; D is perhaps TRBD2 (5 bases). V shed 3 bases and J shed 5 bases, with 26 bases lying between them. The CDR3 runs 18 residues. The CDR3 sequence is CASSFSISTVARRHEQYF. The CDR3 DNA reads TGTGCCAGCAGTTTCTCAATTAGCACGGTGGCTCGGAGGCACGAGCAGTACTTC.

This chain joins TRBV10-3 and TRBJ2-7; 14 nucleotides agree with TRBD2. J lost 2 bases, V lost 5 bases, and 8 bases had no gene match. The length of the CDR3 is 17 residues. The germline V gene encodes CDR1 ENHRY and CDR2 SYGVKD. The CDR3, as DNA: TGTGCCATCAGTTTTGGACTAGCGGGGGGCCGAGCCTACGAGCAGTACTTC. This codes for CAISFGLAGGRAYEQYF.

The chain joins TRBV9 to TRBJ1-1, with D perhaps matching TRBD1 (5 bases). Trimming left V 2 bases short and J 7 bases short, with 12 bases between. CDR1 is SGDLS, CDR2 YYNGEE, per germline. CDR3 length equals 13 residues. The CDR3 nucleotides are TGTGCCAGCAGCGTGGAGGGACGGGGTGAAGCTTTCTTT. Protein sequence: CASSVEGRGEAFF.

This clonotype was seen a handful of times. The V gene is TRBV14, the J gene TRBJ2-1, with 12 bases matching TRBD2. CDR3 length equals 16 residues. With V trimmed by 4 bases and J by 8 bases, 9 bases remained unmatched. CDR1 and CDR2 from the germline V gene are SGHDN and FVKESK. The CDR3 region has the DNA TGTGCCAGCAGCCCCCCTCTAGCGGGGGGGCTGGATGAGCAGTTCTTC. Translated, it gives CASSPPLAGGLDEQFF.

This clonotype has only a few counts. The chain combines TRBV12-3 or TRBV12-4 with TRBJ1-1; D might be TRBD1 (6 bases). Trimming removed 3 bases at V and 4 bases at J, with 9 bases between. This CDR3 has 13 residues. The chain's CDR3 is CASSFGGPTEAFF. The CDR3, as DNA: TGTGCCAGCAGTTTTGGGGGGCCCACTGAAGCTTTCTTT.

This clonotype was detected many times. This chain uses TRBV7-2 with TRBJ1-1, with 7 bases aligning to TRBD1. V lost 4 bases, J lost 4 bases, and 3 bases stayed unmatched. The CDR3 has 13 amino acids. Per the germline V gene, CDR1 is SGHTA and CDR2 is FQGNSA. The CDR3 DNA is TGTGCCAGCAGCTCGAACAGGGGCACTGAAGCTTTCTTT. Its protein product is CASSSNRGTEAFF.

This clonotype was seen more than once but under ten times. The chain combines TRBV12-3 or TRBV12-4 with TRBJ2-7; TRBD2 matches at 10 bases. J gave up 7 bases and V 8 bases, and 14 bases lay outside the gene matches. The length of the CDR3 is 15 residues. CDR3 protein: CASAGLAGALGEQYF. The CDR3 DNA follows: TGTGCCAGCGCTGGGCTAGCGGGGGCCCTTGGGGAGCAGTACTTC.

The chain couples TRBV6-2 or TRBV6-3 to TRBJ2-2, with 7 bases aligning to TRBD1. Unmatched junction bases numbered 10, after V lost 6 bases and J lost 6 bases. The CDR3 spans 15 residues. The germline gives CDR1 MNHEY, CDR2 SVGEGT. As DNA, the CDR3 is TGTGCCAGCAGGCTAGGGGGCGCGGGTGCCGGGGAGCTGTTTTTT. As protein: CASRLGGAGAGELFF.

This clonotype was seen more than once but under ten times. J is TRBJ2-7 and V is TRBV3-1; D perhaps matches TRBD1 (6 bases). Germline loops: CDR1 LGHDT, CDR2 YNNKEL (reference sequence). V was shortened by 5 bases and J by 6 bases, with 17 bases between the two germline ends. The length of the CDR3 is 14 residues. This CDR3 is CASSLSSGAGEQYF. The CDR3 DNA reads as TGTGCCAGCAGCTTGAGCTCAGGGGCGGGCGAGCAGTACTTC.

This clonotype was seen many times. The chain is built from TRBV12-3 or TRBV12-4 and TRBJ2-1; 9 bases agree with TRBD1. Losses at the gene ends were 6 bases for V and 7 bases for J; bases not matched to a gene: 16. The CDR3 spans 17 residues. Written as DNA, the CDR3 is TGTGCCAGCAGGGGCACCCCAGGGACAGGGAGGGTTAATGAGCAGTTCTTC. It is translated as CASRGTPGTGRVNEQFF.

V usage is TRBV5-4 and J usage is TRBJ1-2; D is uncertain. The CDR3 sequence is 11 residues long. CDR1 is SGHNT and CDR2 is YYREEE in the germline V gene (reference sequence). V lost 4 bases and J lost 4, with 5 bases in between. The CDR3 DNA reads as TGTGCCAGCAGCGAGGGCTATGGCTACACCTTC. Its translation is CASSEGYGYTF.

The chain joins TRBV29-1 to TRBJ2-2, with TRBD1 matching 7 bases. With 5 bases clipped from V and 6 bases from J, the junction kept 9 bases outside the gene matches. This CDR3 contains 14 residues. Germline V CDR1 and CDR2: SQVTM, ANQGSEA. The CDR3 DNA sequence: TGCAGCGTTAAGACAGGGTCCTTGGCCGGGGAGCTGTTTTTT. Translation: CSVKTGSLAGELFF.

This clonotype has just a few counts. The V gene is TRBV6-1, the J gene TRBJ2-1; D is undetermined. The V end was cut by 4 bases, the J end by 8 bases, with 12 bases between. Germline V gene data show CDR1 as MNHNS and CDR2 as SASEGT. CDR3 length: 13 residues. This CDR3 is CASSADPRHEQFF. For the CDR3, the DNA is TGTGCCAGCAGTGCCGACCCGAGGCATGAGCAGTTCTTC.

This clonotype has more than one count but fewer than ten. A read error may produce the germline difference seen at one junction end. This chain connects TRBV12-3 or TRBV12-4 to TRBJ2-1; 10 bases align to TRBD1. This CDR3 has 15 residues. CDR3 nucleotide sequence: TGTGCCAGCAGTTTCTCACACAACCTAAGGACAGGGGGGGTCTTC. Amino acid sequence: CASSFSHNLRTGGVF.

V gene TRBV9 combines with J gene TRBJ1-3; D remains ambiguous. CDR1 and CDR2 (germline): SGDLS, YYNGEE. The CDR3 is made up of 14 amino acids. With 0 bases removed from V and 4 bases from J, the gap between germline ends came to 8 bases. The CDR3 is CASSVELSGNTIYF. DNA for the CDR3: TGTGCCAGCAGCGTAGAGTTGTCCGGAAACACCATATATTTT.

This chain connects TRBV9 to TRBJ2-1, with TRBD2 identical over 8 bases. The germline gives CDR1 SGDLS, CDR2 YYNGEE. The CDR3 is 19 residues long. V was pared by 2 bases and J by 5 bases, with 18 bases of the junction left unmatched. The CDR3 DNA follows: TGTGCCAGCAGCGTCACCGTGGAGGGACTAGAGCGGCGCGACAATGAGCAGTTCTTC. Translation gives CASSVTVEGLERRDNEQFF. The entire variable domain, with the rest obtained from reference TRBV9 and TRBJ2-1, is as follows: DSGVTQTPKHLITATGQRVTLRCSPRSGDLSVYWYQQSLDQGLQFLIQYYNGEERAKGNILERFSAQQFPDLHSELNLSSLELGDSALYFCASSVTVEGLERRDNEQFFGPGTRLTVL.

This clonotype showed up just a few times. The CDR3 sequence: CASSQRDYRYTQYF. The CDR3, as DNA: TGCGCCAGCAGCCAACGAGACTATCGGTATACGCAGTATTTT. The V call is TRBV4-3, the J call TRBJ2-3; the D gene is possibly TRBD2 (5 bases). Germline V CDR1 and CDR2: LGHNA, YSLEER. This CDR3 has 14 amino acids. V lost 2 bases to trimming and J lost 7 bases, with 13 bases between them.

This clonotype was detected only a few times. V and J are TRBV10-3 and TRBJ2-2; perhaps D is TRBD1 or TRBD2 (6 bases each). The V gene lost 4 bases and the J gene lost 7 bases, with 13 bases spanning the gap. This CDR3 is built from 14 residues. Germline CDR1 is ENHRY and CDR2 is SYGVKD. CDR3 coding DNA: TGTGCCATCAGTGCCAGGGGAGGCGACGGGGAGCTGTTTTTT. It translates to CAISARGGDGELFF.

This clonotype has more than one count but fewer than ten. The chain combines TRBV2 with TRBJ1-5; weak D call: TRBD1 (6 bases). The CDR3 consists of 15 residues. Germline values: CDR1 SNHLY, CDR2 FYNNEI. V gave up 2 bases and J gave up 4 bases, with 12 bases separating them. The CDR3 nucleotides read TGTGCCAGCAGTGAATATCGCCAGGGGAATCAGCCCCAGCATTTT. Translated, it gives CASSEYRQGNQPQHF.

The chain carries TRBV12-5 and TRBJ2-2; the D gene is possibly TRBD2 (5 bases). CDR1 and CDR2 (germline): LGHNT, FRNRAP. CDR3 length: 15 residues. Trimming removed 1 base at V and 4 bases at J, with 10 bases between. The CDR3 nucleotides read TGTGCTAGTGGTTTGGGGGAGCCCCGCACCGGGGAGCTGTTTTTT. It codes for CASGLGEPRTGELFF.

The chain carries TRBV14 and TRBJ2-2; TRBD2 might be the D (6 bases). Germline V lookup: CDR1 SGHDN, CDR2 FVKESK. There are 17 residues in the CDR3. The V end was cut by 0 bases, the J end by 2 bases, with 13 bases between. The CDR3 sequence is CASSQDAVAVNTGELFF. The CDR3 DNA is TGTGCCAGCAGCCAAGATGCAGTAGCGGTTAACACCGGGGAGCTGTTTTTT.